This T cell receptor beta chain was retrieved from a study of CD8+ T cells in alopecia areata. Study context: Severity scores in treated patients reflected the percentage of scalp affected.

Study outcomes and limitations: Because of a solitary nonresponder, the connection of baseline CD8+ expansion to response stays uncertain. Compared with normal scalp, lesional scalp had higher clonality and more expanded CD8+ clones.

Treatment indicated: oral pan-JAK inhibitor, 5-10 mg twice daily. A word on this clone: As yet, its antigen is unknown.

Extracted RNA was reverse transcribed into cDNA, the sequencing template. Clones were sequenced by immunoSEQ multiplex PCR, and TCRdb holds only the in-frame ones, with some missing. The data show under 200,000 clones, around 59% seen once. This TCR derives from a human donor with alopecia areata. This material consisted of CD4+ T cells sorted from blood, taken at week 24, from a patient treated with tofacitinib.

CDR3 in amino acids: CSAQGGRTDTQYF. In nucleotides, the CDR3 is TGCAGCGCACAGGGGGGACGGACAGATACGCAGTATTTT. This chain joins TRBV29-1 and TRBJ2-3, with 8 bases identical to TRBD1. The V gene end was trimmed by 7 bases and the J gene end by 3 bases; junction bases not matched to a gene: 6. Germline CDR1 SQVTM, CDR2 ANQGSEA. The CDR3 runs to 13 residues.